Below are 27 T cell receptor beta chains sequenced from a single sample in a study of Graves' ophthalmopathy and Graves' hyperthyroidism. For repertoire sequencing, the TCR beta CDR3 regions were amplified from RNA transcripts. Scientists carried out first-round RT-PCR using HTBI primers and then a second-round multiplex PCR. TCRdb re-called the multiplex PCR reads with MiXCR, one entry per CDR3 protein. The sample contains about 700,000 distinct CDR3 sequences, over 40% of which appear only once. Sequencing was carried out using peripheral blood. These receptors were collected from an adult man with Graves' ophthalmopathy.

In this sample, this clonotype turned up many times. This sequence joins TRBV20-1 and TRBJ1-6, with a tentative D call TRBD1 (5 bases). The CDR3 consists of 14 residues. Trimming cost V 0 bases and J 7 bases, with 10 bases left between them. Germline lookup yields CDR1 DFQATT and CDR2 SNEGSKA (reference sequence). CDR3 loop: CSARDGGENSPLHF. The CDR3 region has the DNA TGCAGTGCTAGAGATGGAGGGGAGAATTCACCCCTCCACTTT.

This clonotype has ten or more counts. The chain recombines TRBV7-2 with TRBJ2-7, with D perhaps given as TRBD1 or TRBD2 (5 bases each). Trimming removed 6 bases from V and 5 bases from J, with 17 bases in between. The CDR3 runs 14 residues. From germline, CDR1 is SGHTA and CDR2 FQGNSA. The CDR3 DNA reads as TGTGCCAGCAGTCGAGTTTCCGGGGACCACGAGCAGTACTTC. Encoded protein: CASSRVSGDHEQYF.

Remarks on this clonotype: A read error may explain this, as a much larger clone is one base away. V and J are TRBV7-9 and TRBJ2-5; D is unclear. The CDR3 sequence is 15 residues long. CDR1 and CDR2 from the germline V gene are SEHNR and FQNEAQ (reference sequence). The CDR3 reads CASGFALILQETQYF. In DNA, the CDR3 is TGTGCCAGCGGCTTCGCCCTAATTCTCCAAGAGACCCAGTACTTC.

This clonotype was observed many times. The chain links TRBV10-3 to TRBJ1-2; tentative D call: TRBD1 (5 bases). The germline gives CDR1 ENHRY, CDR2 SYGVKD. Trimming took 6 bases from V and 2 from J, leaving 13 bases between them. This CDR3 is built from 14 residues. The CDR3 region is CAIRGVSENYGYTF. In DNA form, the CDR3 reads TGTGCCATCAGGGGGGTCAGCGAGAACTATGGCTACACCTTC.

This chain joins TRBV4-3 and TRBJ2-7; D might be TRBD1 (6 bases). Trimming left V 0 bases short and J 3 bases short, with 12 bases between. Germline lookup yields CDR1 LGHNA and CDR2 YSLEER. The CDR3 contains 15 residues. This chain's CDR3 is CASSQEGQGLYEQYF. The CDR3, as DNA: TGCGCCAGCAGCCAAGAAGGTCAGGGGCTCTACGAGCAGTACTTC.

This clonotype has ten or more counts. The chain is built from TRBV4-1 and TRBJ2-5, with D perhaps matching TRBD1 or TRBD2 (5 bases each). Per the germline V gene, CDR1 is MGHRA and CDR2 is YSYEKL. The CDR3 extends over 14 amino acids. V lost 2 bases to trimming and J lost 3 bases, with 10 bases between them. The CDR3: CASSQTGTKETQYF. In DNA, the CDR3 is TGCGCCAGCAGCCAAACGGGGACGAAAGAGACCCAGTACTTC.

This rearrangement joins TRBV12-3 or TRBV12-4 to TRBJ2-5; D is uncertain. The V gene lost 7 bases and the J gene lost 9 bases, with 15 bases spanning the gap. This CDR3 region has 12 residues. The CDR3 DNA reads TGTGCCAGCAATTCCCCTACTCAGCCCCAGTACTTC. It encodes CASNSPTQPQYF.

CDR3 coding DNA: TGTGCCAGCTCACCCCCCGGACAGGGCTATGGCTACACCTTC. Its protein is CASSPPGQGYGYTF. The chain has TRBV14 and TRBJ1-2; 8 nucleotides match TRBD1. The junction had 9 bases not matched to a gene; V was cut back by 8 bases and J by 4 bases. Germline V gene sequence: CDR1 SGHDN, CDR2 FVKESK. The CDR3 consists of 14 residues.

This chain connects TRBV2 to TRBJ2-5, with TRBD2 as a possible D gene (5 bases). Germline loops: CDR1 SNHLY, CDR2 FYNNEI. The V and J ends lost 7 bases and 1 base respectively, with 13 bases between them. The CDR3 has 14 amino acids. Here the CDR3 reads CASTAGIAQETQYF. CDR3 coding DNA: TGTGCCAGCACCGCCGGGATCGCCCAAGAGACCCAGTACTTC. Variable domain in full (rest from reference TRBV2 and TRBJ2-5): EPEVTQTPSHQVTQMGQEVILRCVPISNHLYFYWYRQILGQKVEFLVSFYNNEISEKSEIFDDQFSVERPDGSNFTLKIRSTKLEDSAMYFCASTAGIAQETQYFGPGTRLLVL.

In its sample, this clonotype was seen many times. The chain links TRBV10-3 to TRBJ1-2, with TRBD1 as a possible D gene (6 bases). The V gene's germline CDR1 is ENHRY and CDR2 SYGVKD. V was trimmed by 6 bases and J by 4 bases, leaving 12 bases between them. This CDR3 is 13 amino acids long. The CDR3 protein is CAIREQGGYGYTF. The CDR3 nucleotides read TGTGCCATCAGGGAACAGGGAGGCTATGGCTACACCTTC.

The sample holds a few counts of this clonotype. The J gene is TRBJ2-7, the V gene TRBV14, with D possibly called TRBD1 or TRBD2 (5 bases each). CDR1 and CDR2 from the germline V gene are SGHDN and FVKESK. V lost 5 bases to trimming and J lost 3 bases, with 11 bases between them. The CDR3 totals 13 residues. The CDR3 nucleotides are TGTGCCAGCAGCGGGACGGGTTTCTACGAGCAGTACTTC. Its protein product is CASSGTGFYEQYF.

The V gene is TRBV29-1, the J gene TRBJ2-5, with 11 nucleotides matching TRBD2. From germline, CDR1 is SQVTM and CDR2 ANQGSEA. The CDR3 has 15 amino acids. The V and J ends lost 3 bases and 4 bases, in that order; junction bases with no gene match: 7. CDR3 sequence reads: CSVDILAGVGETQYF. CDR3 DNA: TGCAGCGTTGATATACTAGCGGGGGTCGGAGAGACCCAGTACTTC.

This clonotype was counted between two and nine times. The junction and the germline gene differ at one end; a read error may be behind it. V is TRBV12-3 or TRBV12-4 and J is TRBJ2-6; the match to TRBD1 covers 8 bases. The CDR3 covers 15 residues. The CDR3 here is CASSLGGTGGNVLTF. The CDR3 DNA is TGTGCCAGCAGTTTGGGGGGCACAGGGGGCAACGTCCTGACTTTC.

This clonotype was observed at least ten times. V is TRBV19 and J is TRBJ2-7, with a weak D call TRBD1 (6 bases). The CDR3 loop spans 16 amino acids. In germline, CDR1 is LNHDA, CDR2 SQIVND (reference sequence). V gave up 1 base and J gave up 2 bases, with 15 bases separating them. The CDR3 nucleotides are TGTGCCAGTAGTATAGCTTCCGGGACACGGCCCTACGAGCAGTACTTC. Translated, it gives CASSIASGTRPYEQYF.

This clonotype was observed many times. V gene TRBV5-1 combines with J gene TRBJ2-2; 9 positions agree with TRBD1. CDR3 size: 15 residues. The germline CDR1 and CDR2 sequences are SGHRS and YFSETQ. The V and J ends lost 6 bases and 1 base, in that order; junction bases with no gene match: 4. The CDR3 bases are TGCGCCAGCAACGGACAGGGGAGGAACACCGGGGAGCTGTTTTTT. It is translated as CASNGQGRNTGELFF.

This clonotype was found many times. The rearrangement uses TRBV7-9 and TRBJ1-6; D not certain. The CDR3 extends over 16 amino acids. The V end lost 4 bases, the J end lost 7 bases, and 17 bases lay between the germline ends. The germline V gene encodes CDR1 SEHNR and CDR2 FQNEAQ (reference sequence). The CDR3 DNA is TGTGCCAGCAGCTCAAGCAATACCGGGAACAATTCACCCCTCCACTTT. This gives the protein CASSSSNTGNNSPLHF.

The rearrangement links TRBV24-1 to TRBJ1-1; maybe TRBD1 (6 bases). V lost 4 bases and J lost 7, with 12 bases in between. This CDR3 is 13 amino acids long. Germline loops: CDR1 KGHDR, CDR2 SFDVKD. DNA for the CDR3: TGTGCCACCAGTGACCAAACAGGGTTTGAAGCTTTCTTT. Its protein product is CATSDQTGFEAFF.

This clonotype was observed at least ten times. The chain is built from TRBV20-1 and TRBJ1-1, with D possibly TRBD1 on 5 matching bases. The CDR3 consists of 12 residues. V was trimmed by 4 bases and J by 4 bases, leaving 10 bases between them. In germline, CDR1 is DFQATT, CDR2 SNEGSKA (reference sequence). CDR3 residues: CSAKRGFTEAFF. The DNA for the CDR3 is TGCAGTGCTAAAAGGGGTTTCACTGAAGCTTTCTTT.

The V call is TRBV4-1, the J call TRBJ2-3; unclear D gene. The CDR3 covers 15 residues. V gave up 6 bases and J gave up 0 bases, with 13 bases separating them. Germline V gives CDR1 MGHRA, CDR2 YSYEKL. In DNA form, the CDR3 reads TGCGCCAGCAGGAGGACGTTGGCTAGCACAGATACGCAGTATTTT. This codes for CASRRTLASTDTQYF.

The V and J genes are TRBV10-3 and TRBJ2-2; D perhaps matches TRBD1 (7 bases). The CDR3 is made up of 14 amino acids. The germline gives CDR1 ENHRY, CDR2 SYGVKD. V lost 11 bases and J 0 bases, leaving 13 bases between the germline ends. The CDR3 DNA reads TGTGCCTCGGGCGGGACAGCGAACACCGGGGAGCTGTTTTTT. Amino acid sequence: CASGGTANTGELFF.

This chain uses TRBV10-3 with TRBJ2-6; a weak D match, TRBD1 (6 bases). Trimming took off 4 bases at V and 0 bases at J, with 13 bases between the two ends. This CDR3 has 17 residues. Germline assignment: CDR1 ENHRY and CDR2 SYGVKD. The CDR3 reads CAISGTDIVSGANVLTF. In DNA form, the CDR3 reads TGTGCCATCAGTGGGACAGATATCGTCTCTGGGGCCAACGTCCTGACTTTC.

V usage is TRBV20-1 and J usage is TRBJ2-5; 12 bases line up with TRBD2. CDR1 and CDR2 from the germline V gene are DFQATT and SNEGSKA (reference sequence). This CDR3 spans 14 amino acids. The CDR3 loop reads CSVTLTSGRETQYF. DNA for the CDR3: TGCAGCGTGACCCTGACTAGCGGGAGAGAGACCCAGTACTTC.

The V and J genes are TRBV15 and TRBJ1-5; 11 bases match TRBD1. With V trimmed by 9 bases and J by 1 base, 5 bases remained unmatched. Germline V lookup: CDR1 LNHNV, CDR2 YYDKDF (reference sequence). There are 15 residues in the CDR3. CDR3 residues: CATNRDRGSNQPQHF. CDR3 nucleotide sequence: TGTGCCACGAACCGGGACAGGGGGAGCAATCAGCCCCAGCATTTT. Supplemented by reference TRBV15 and TRBJ1-5, the full variable domain reads DAMVIQNPRYQVTQFGKPVTLSCSQTLNHNVMYWYQQKSSQAPKLLFHYYDKDFNNEADTPDNFQSRRPNTSFCFLDIRSPGLGDTAMYLCATNRDRGSNQPQHFGDGTRLSIL.

The CDR3 reads CASRATGAFPYYGYTF. The CDR3 bases are TGTGCCAGCAGAGCGACAGGCGCCTTTCCCTACTATGGCTACACCTTC. The gene calls are TRBV11-1 and TRBJ1-2; D perhaps matches TRBD1 (6 bases). V shed 6 bases and J shed 3 bases, with 20 bases lying between them. Germline V gene data show CDR1 as SGHAT and CDR2 as FQDESV (reference sequence). The CDR3 runs 16 residues. The variable domain in full, completed from reference TRBV11-1 and TRBJ1-2, reads EAEVAQSPRYKITEKSQAVAFWCDPISGHATLYWYRQILGQGPELLVQFQDESVVDDSQLPKDRFSAERLKGVDSTLKIQPAELGDSAMYLCASRATGAFPYYGYTFGSGTRLTVV.

This rearrangement joins TRBV7-9 to TRBJ2-7; no clear D gene. The J call may be incorrect, as the DNA end agrees better with TRBJ2-1. This CDR3 contains 14 residues. Looked up from germline, CDR1 is SEHNR and CDR2 is FQNEAQ (reference sequence). The CDR3 loop is CASSKAGEYNEQFF. The CDR3 region has the DNA TGTGCCAGCAGCAAGGCAGGAGAGTACAATGAGCAGTTCTTC.

This clonotype appeared many times. This chain links TRBV25-1 with TRBJ1-2; D possibly corresponds to TRBD1 (5 bases). The V and J ends lost 4 bases and 6 bases respectively, with 12 bases between them. The CDR3 runs 13 residues. Germline CDR1 and CDR2: MGHDK and SYGVNS. CDR3 amino acids: CASSVLGTDGYTF. The DNA for the CDR3 is TGTGCCAGCAGTGTGTTAGGGACGGATGGCTACACCTTC.

This clonotype appeared many times. The V call is TRBV25-1, the J call TRBJ2-7, with D perhaps being TRBD1 or TRBD2 (5 bases each). Germline values: CDR1 MGHDK, CDR2 SYGVNS. This CDR3 is built from 13 residues. Trimming took 11 bases from V and 5 from J, leaving 19 bases between them. CDR3 sequence reads: CASRGVREHEQYF. In DNA form, the CDR3 reads TGTGCCTCCAGAGGGGTCCGTGAGCACGAGCAGTACTTC.